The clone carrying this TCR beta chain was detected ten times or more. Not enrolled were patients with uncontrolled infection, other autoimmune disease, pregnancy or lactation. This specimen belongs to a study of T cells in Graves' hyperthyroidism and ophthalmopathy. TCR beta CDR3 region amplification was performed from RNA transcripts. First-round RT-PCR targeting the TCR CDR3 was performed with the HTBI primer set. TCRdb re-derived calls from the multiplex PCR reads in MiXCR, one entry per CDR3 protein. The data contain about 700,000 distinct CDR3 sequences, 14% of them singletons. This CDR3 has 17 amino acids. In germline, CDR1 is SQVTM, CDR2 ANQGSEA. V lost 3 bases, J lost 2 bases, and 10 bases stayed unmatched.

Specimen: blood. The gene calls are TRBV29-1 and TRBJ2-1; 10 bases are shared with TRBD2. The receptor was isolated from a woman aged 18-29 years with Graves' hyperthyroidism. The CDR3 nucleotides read TGCAGCGTTGAGGCTAGCGGGAGTCCCCTTGCCTACAATGAGCAGTTCTTC. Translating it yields CSVEASGSPLAYNEQFF.